Shown below are 26 T cell receptor beta chains from a single sample sequenced in a study of cytomegalovirus exposure and HLA in healthy donors. Here immunoSEQ multiplex PCR was the method, and the copy in TCRdb shows in-frame clones only, minus some. This table has some 140,000 clones, around four fifths appearing once. The sequencing input was PBMCs. The receptors derive from a young man in good health and CMV-seropositive.

This clone appeared a single time. This chain links TRBV5-4 with TRBJ1-1; D might be TRBD1 (5 bases). The germline CDR1 and CDR2 sequences are SGHNT and YYREEE (reference sequence). The germline V and J ends were trimmed by 2 bases and 4 bases, with 12 bases remaining between them. CDR3 size: 14 residues. Here the CDR3 DNA reads TGTGCCAGCAGCTTCGGGGGTGGAGGCACTGAAGCTTTCTTT. Encoded protein: CASSFGGGGTEAFF.

The V and J genes are TRBV2 and TRBJ2-5; 8 bases match TRBD1. The germline CDR1 and CDR2 sequences are SNHLY and FYNNEI. There are 14 residues in the CDR3. With 4 bases clipped from V and 2 bases from J, the junction kept 3 bases outside the gene matches. CDR3 amino acids: CASSGRTGQETQYF. The CDR3 nucleotides read TGTGCCAGCAGTGGAAGGACAGGGCAAGAGACCCAGTACTTC.

This clone was counted once. The chain uses TRBV7-2 and TRBJ2-7, with D perhaps TRBD1 (6 bases). Germline CDR1 SGHTA, CDR2 FQGNSA. Trimming pared 4 bases from V and 0 bases from J, leaving 10 bases between. The CDR3 consists of 14 residues. The DNA for the CDR3 is TGTGCCAGCAGCTACGCAGGGGTCTCCTACGAGCAGTACTTC. This sequence encodes CASSYAGVSYEQYF.

The chain couples TRBV7-9 to TRBJ1-2; 11 nucleotides agree with TRBD1. This CDR3 is built from 16 residues. J lost 8 bases, V lost 1 base, and 9 bases had no gene match. Looked up from germline, CDR1 is SEHNR and CDR2 is FQNEAQ (reference sequence). In DNA, the CDR3 is TGTGCCAGCAGCTTAGACAACGGACAGGGGGCGCGGGGCTACACCTTC. Translated: CASSLDNGQGARGYTF.

This clone was seen just once. The gene calls are TRBV6-5 and TRBJ2-7; tentative D call: TRBD1 (5 bases). The germline V gene encodes CDR1 MNHEY and CDR2 SVGAGI. The CDR3 covers 15 residues. The V end was cut by 0 bases, the J end by 7 bases, with 16 bases between. This CDR3 is CASSYSRGRTREQYF. The CDR3, as DNA: TGTGCCAGCAGTTACTCCCGAGGCAGGACAAGGGAGCAGTACTTC.

The DNA for the CDR3 is TGTGCCAGCAGCCTCAGACGGGATAATTCACCCCTCCACTTT. Translating gives CASSLRRDNSPLHF. This sequence joins TRBV7-3 and TRBJ1-6; the D is unclear. Germline loops: CDR1 SGHTA, CDR2 FQGTGA. With 5 bases removed from V and 5 bases from J, the gap between germline ends came to 10 bases. The CDR3 runs 14 residues.

V and J are TRBV5-1 and TRBJ1-2; D is perhaps TRBD1 (6 bases). Trimming stripped 4 bases from V and 6 bases from J, with 13 bases between. The CDR3 has 13 amino acids. CDR1 and CDR2 (germline): SGHRS, YFSETQ. The CDR3 nucleotides read TGCGCCAGCAGCGTGTTTTGGACAGATGGCTACACCTTC. This gives the protein CASSVFWTDGYTF.

This clone was seen a few times. The chain is built from TRBV27 and TRBJ1-1, with 10 bases matching TRBD1. CDR1 is MNHEY and CDR2 is SMNVEV in the germline V gene (reference sequence). The CDR3 runs to 17 residues. V dropped 4 bases and J dropped 3; count of bases not matched to a gene: 11. In DNA, the CDR3 is TGTGCCAGCAGTTACCCCGGACAGGGGGGAATCGACACTGAAGCTTTCTTT. Translated, it gives CASSYPGQGGIDTEAFF.

The chain carries TRBV9 and TRBJ2-5; 10 bases map to TRBD2. Trimming removed 4 bases from V and 5 bases from J; junction bases left unmatched: 11. The CDR3 covers 16 residues. Germline V gene data show CDR1 as SGDLS and CDR2 as YYNGEE. The CDR3 DNA sequence: TGTGCCAGCAGCAAAGGGAGCGGGGGGGCTGGTGAGACCCAGTACTTC. This encodes CASSKGSGGAGETQYF.

The chain carries TRBV9 and TRBJ1-2, with D possibly matching TRBD1 (5 bases). Per the germline V gene, CDR1 is SGDLS and CDR2 is YYNGEE. The germline V and J ends were trimmed by 4 bases and 5 bases, with 6 bases remaining between them. The CDR3 length is 11 residues. CDR3 DNA: TGTGCCAGCAGCCCAGGGTATGGCTACACCTTC. This translates into CASSPGYGYTF.

The rearrangement joins TRBV19 to TRBJ1-1; possible D gene TRBD1, 6 bases. CDR3 length: 12 residues. Trimming cost V 7 bases and J 6 bases, with 12 bases left between them. Germline V gives CDR1 LNHDA, CDR2 SQIVND (reference sequence). The CDR3 DNA reads TGTGCCAGTACTCCTAGGACAGCTGAAGCTTTCTTT. Translated, it gives CASTPRTAEAFF.

The chain uses TRBV5-6 and TRBJ2-2, with D possibly being TRBD2 (6 bases). The length of the CDR3 is 16 residues. Germline-derived CDR1 and CDR2 are SGHDT and YYEEEE. V was shortened by 5 bases and J by 0 bases, with 14 bases between the two germline ends. CDR3 coding DNA: TGTGCCAGCAGGCTTAATCCGGGGGCGAACACCGGGGAGCTGTTTTTT. Protein product: CASRLNPGANTGELFF.

The rearrangement uses TRBV7-2 and TRBJ1-5; weak D call: TRBD1 (6 bases). Germline V gene lookup returns CDR1 SGHTA and CDR2 FQGNSA. The length of the CDR3 is 15 residues. Trimming cost V 6 bases and J 2 bases, with 14 bases left between them. The CDR3 protein is CASSPQGWGNQPQHF. As DNA, the CDR3 is TGTGCCAGCAGTCCACAGGGCTGGGGCAATCAGCCCCAGCATTTT.

The chain couples TRBV30 to TRBJ2-2; D may be TRBD2 (5 bases). The CDR3 is 14 amino acids. Germline V CDR1 and CDR2: GTSNPN, SVGIG (reference sequence). The germline V and J ends were trimmed by 4 bases and 5 bases, with 14 bases remaining between them. The CDR3 region is CAWNRVLATGELFF. As DNA, the CDR3 is TGTGCCTGGAACCGTGTGCTAGCAACCGGGGAGCTGTTTTTT.

In DNA form, the CDR3 reads TGTGCCAGCAGTAAGGCTGCAGGGGGGAACACAGATACGCAGTATTTT. Its translation is CASSKAAGGNTDTQYF. This rearrangement joins TRBV25-1 to TRBJ2-3; D might be TRBD1 (7 bases). Trimming stripped 5 bases from V and 2 bases from J, with 17 bases between. CDR1 and CDR2 from the germline V gene are MGHDK and SYGVNS. The CDR3 consists of 16 residues.

This clone was picked up one time. The chain links TRBV19 to TRBJ1-2; no firm D call. The V end lost 8 bases, the J end lost 7 bases, and 20 bases lay between the germline ends. Germline V gives CDR1 LNHDA, CDR2 SQIVND (reference sequence). The CDR3 runs 14 residues. Written as DNA, the CDR3 is TGTGCCAGTTGCCCCTCCAGGTTAATACGTGGCTACACCTTC. It specifies CASCPSRLIRGYTF.

V is TRBV19 and J is TRBJ2-7, with a tentative D call TRBD1 (5 bases). Germline V lookup: CDR1 LNHDA, CDR2 SQIVND (reference sequence). The V and J ends lost 2 bases and 0 bases respectively, with 11 bases between them. The CDR3 covers 15 residues. The CDR3 DNA reads TGTGCCAGTAGTATACAGGGCTCGAGCTCCTACGAGCAGTACTTC. Its translation: CASSIQGSSSYEQYF.

The chain is built from TRBV9 and TRBJ2-5, with 11 bases aligning to TRBD2. Looked up from germline, CDR1 is SGDLS and CDR2 is YYNGEE. The length of the CDR3 is 15 residues. V lost 4 bases to trimming and J lost 4 bases; unmatched junction nucleotides: 6. The chain's CDR3 is CASSTVAGGPETQYF. In DNA form, the CDR3 reads TGTGCCAGCAGCACTGTAGCGGGGGGGCCAGAGACCCAGTACTTC.

The V call is TRBV11-2, the J call TRBJ1-2; 10 bases are a match to TRBD1. This CDR3 is built from 13 residues. With V trimmed by 4 bases and J by 6 bases, 2 bases remained unmatched. Germline assignment: CDR1 SGHAT and CDR2 FQNNGV. CDR3 loop: CASSWGTGDGYTF. The DNA of the CDR3 is TGTGCCAGCAGCTGGGGGACAGGGGATGGCTACACCTTC.

V and J are TRBV27 and TRBJ1-1; a possible D gene is TRBD1 (6 bases). Trimming removed 5 bases from V and 1 base from J, with 14 bases in between. The CDR3 is 15 amino acids. The germline V gene encodes CDR1 MNHEY and CDR2 SMNVEV (reference sequence). In DNA form, the CDR3 reads TGTGCCAGCAGTCAACAGGGATTGGGGAACACTGAAGCTTTCTTT. Translated, it gives CASSQQGLGNTEAFF.

The chain carries TRBV18 and TRBJ2-1; 10 bases are shared with TRBD2. Germline lookup yields CDR1 KGHSH and CDR2 LQKENI. The CDR3 contains 15 residues. The V segment lost 3 bases and the J segment 7 bases; nucleotides outside the gene matches: 6. The chain's CDR3 is CASSPGPGLANEQFF. CDR3 nucleotides: TGTGCCAGCTCACCCGGTCCGGGACTAGCGAATGAGCAGTTCTTC.

This chain uses TRBV4-1 with TRBJ1-4; TRBD1 aligns across 10 bases. Germline values: CDR1 MGHRA, CDR2 YSYEKL. Trimming at V came to 3 bases and at J to 2 bases, leaving 6 bases not matched to a gene. The CDR3 is made up of 17 amino acids. CDR3 sequence reads: CASSQAGTGDTNEKLFF. CDR3 sequence (DNA): TGCGCCAGCAGCCAGGCCGGGACAGGGGACACTAATGAAAAACTGTTTTTT.

The genes are TRBV6-5 and TRBJ1-3; D not resolved. CDR3 size: 15 residues. CDR1 is MNHEY and CDR2 is SVGAGI in the germline V gene. The germline V and J ends were trimmed by 6 bases and 0 bases, with 12 bases remaining between them. The CDR3 region is CASSPGQSSGNTIYF. The CDR3, as DNA: TGTGCCAGCAGCCCTGGGCAGAGCTCTGGAAACACCATATATTTT.

This chain connects TRBV2 to TRBJ1-5; 10 nucleotides line up with TRBD1. This CDR3 contains 15 residues. V was clipped by 6 bases and J by 1 base; unmatched bases: 3. The germline V gene encodes CDR1 SNHLY and CDR2 FYNNEI. CDR3 nucleotide sequence: TGTGCCAGCAGCAGGGACAGGGGAAGCAATCAGCCCCAGCATTTT. Amino acids: CASSRDRGSNQPQHF. Full variable domain (remainder filled in from reference TRBV2 and TRBJ1-5): EPEVTQTPSHQVTQMGQEVILRCVPISNHLYFYWYRQILGQKVEFLVSFYNNEISEKSEIFDDQFSVERPDGSNFTLKIRSTKLEDSAMYFCASSRDRGSNQPQHFGDGTRLSIL.

The chain has TRBV7-6 and TRBJ2-3, with 7 bases identical to TRBD2. V lost 1 base and J lost 6; bases outside the gene matches: 4. This CDR3 is built from 14 residues. From germline, CDR1 is SGHVS and CDR2 FNYEAQ. This chain's CDR3 is CASSLDPSGDTQYF. The CDR3 nucleotides read TGTGCCAGCAGCTTAGATCCTAGCGGCGATACGCAGTATTTT.

This CDR3 is CASSAYYEQYF. The CDR3 DNA is TGTGCCAGCAGCGCCTACTACGAGCAGTACTTC. The chain recombines TRBV9 with TRBJ2-7, with D hard to call. CDR1 and CDR2 (germline): SGDLS, YYNGEE. Trimming removed 3 bases from V and 3 bases from J, with 4 bases in between. The CDR3 length is 11 residues.